The rows below give T cell receptor beta chains drawn from one sample of a study of early stage breast cancer tumors. Using immunoSEQ multiplex PCR, the repertoire was profiled, and TCRdb retains in-frame clones only, with some absent. This table has around 7,900 clones, approximately 60% appearing once. Material: breast tumor tissue. The receptors shown here come from a person aged 65 to 85 with breast cancer. Both conserved end residues are part of each CDR3. A D gene is named only where the DNA matches it firmly. Size values are once, few and many counts, or a class for expanded clones, and some rows have none.

clone_size | j_call | v_call | d_call | cdr3_aa | cdr3_nt
- | TRBJ2-5 | TRBV4-3 | - | CASSRQVGLVETQYF | TGCGCCAGCAGCCGTCAAGTGGGACTGGTGGAGACCCAGTACTTC
- | TRBJ2-1 | TRBV5-1 | TRBD2 | CASSLEVGGSVDEQFF | TGCGCCAGCAGCTTGGAGGTGGGGGGGTCTGTCGATGAGCAGTTCTTC
- | TRBJ1-2 | TRBV28 | TRBD1 | CASSFGGGQGHGYTF | TGTGCCAGCAGTTTTGGGGGTGGACAGGGGCATGGCTACACCTTC
few | TRBJ1-6 | TRBV18 | TRBD1 | CASSPEGAGSPLHF | TGTGCCAGCTCACCGGAGGGGGCGGGTTCACCCCTCCACTTT
- | TRBJ1-2 | TRBV19 | TRBD1 | CASRNPTGLYGYTF | TGTGCCAGTAGAAACCCGACAGGGCTGTATGGCTACACCTTC
- | TRBJ1-1 | TRBV5-1 | TRBD1 | CASSQDRVPREAFF | TGCGCCAGCAGCCAGGACAGGGTGCCCCGTGAAGCTTTCTTT
- | TRBJ2-5 | TRBV6-1 | - | CASSDRGQETQYF | TGTGCCAGCAGTGATAGGGGGCAAGAGACCCAGTACTTC
- | TRBJ2-7 | TRBV29-1 | - | CSVESTSFARYF | TGCAGCGTTGAATCGACTTCCTTCGCGCGGTACTTC
- | TRBJ2-7 | TRBV29-1 | - | CSGRDIYEQYF | TGCAGCGGCCGGGACATCTACGAGCAGTACTTC
- | TRBJ1-3 | TRBV7-9 | - | CASSLPRNTIYF | TGTGCCAGCAGCTTACCTAGAAACACCATATATTTT
- | TRBJ2-3 | TRBV19 | TRBD2 | CASSEPVAGGADTQYF | TGTGCCAGTAGTGAACCCGTAGCGGGGGGGGCAGATACGCAGTATTTT
- | TRBJ2-3 | TRBV5-6 | - | CASSLDPQGRDTQYF | TGTGCCAGCAGCTTGGACCCCCAGGGGCGAGATACGCAGTATTTT
once | TRBJ2-7 | TRBV9 | TRBD1 | CASSVGWTGGDEQYF | TGTGCCAGCAGCGTAGGTTGGACAGGGGGCGACGAGCAGTACTTC
- | TRBJ1-2 | TRBV7-2 | TRBD1 | CASSLTGPGGYTF | TGTGCCAGCAGCTTGACAGGGCCGGGCGGCTACACCTTC
- | TRBJ2-7 | TRBV5-1 | - | CASSLANPKLEQYF | TGCGCCAGCAGCTTGGCGAACCCAAAGCTCGAGCAGTACTTC
- | TRBJ2-3 | TRBV11-2 | - | CASSLDLGQIDTQYF | TGTGCCAGCAGCTTAGATCTTGGGCAGATAGATACGCAGTATTTT
- | TRBJ1-1 | TRBV27 | - | CASSLSTGNTEAFF | TGTGCCAGCAGTTTGTCGACAGGGAACACTGAAGCTTTCTTT
- | TRBJ2-2 | TRBV4-3 | - | CASSQEESTGELFF | TGCGCCAGCAGCCAAGAAGAGAGCACCGGGGAGCTGTTTTTT
once | TRBJ2-7 | TRBV9 | TRBD2 | CASSTSSGPYEQYF | TGTGCCAGCAGCACCTCTAGCGGCCCCTACGAGCAGTACTTC
- | TRBJ2-7 | TRBV6-1 | TRBD1 | CASRGTGGPYEQYF | TGTGCCAGCAGGGGAACAGGGGGCCCCTACGAGCAGTACTTC
- | TRBJ2-1 | TRBV4-2 | - | CASSPRQEYNEQFF | TGTGCCAGCAGCCCAAGACAGGAGTACAATGAGCAGTTCTTC
- | TRBJ2-1 | TRBV5-1 | TRBD1 | CASSGTGGHNEQFF | TGCGCCAGCAGCGGGACAGGGGGCCACAATGAGCAGTTCTTC
- | TRBJ2-7 | TRBV5-1 | - | CASSRGYEQYF | TGCGCCAGCAGCCGCGGTTACGAGCAGTACTTC
- | TRBJ1-1 | TRBV19 | TRBD1 | CASSNYRGRRGSTEAFF | TGTGCCAGTAGCAACTACAGGGGGCGAAGGGGGAGCACTGAAGCTTTCTTT
- | TRBJ2-3 | TRBV5-1 | - | CASSRDTDTQYF | TGCGCCAGCAGCCGAGACACAGATACGCAGTATTTT
- | TRBJ2-7 | TRBV2 | - | CASSETAGLRYEQYF | TGTGCCAGCAGTGAAACGGCAGGCCTTAGGTACGAGCAGTACTTC
once | TRBJ1-3 | TRBV6-5 | - | CASSYSRPSSGNTIYF | TGTGCCAGCAGTTACTCGAGGCCGAGCTCTGGAAACACCATATATTTT
- | TRBJ2-5 | TRBV5-5 | TRBD2 | CASGQSGGLATQYF | TGTGCCAGCGGACAGAGCGGGGGGTTGGCGACCCAGTACTTC
few | TRBJ1-3 | TRBV7-9 | TRBD1 | CASSSGQGPGNTIYF | TGTGCCAGCAGCTCCGGACAGGGTCCTGGAAACACCATATATTTT
- | TRBJ2-7 | TRBV2 | - | CASSEYSEQYF | TGTGCCAGCAGTGAATACTCCGAGCAGTACTTC
- | TRBJ2-5 | TRBV2 | - | CASSAGALQETQYF | TGTGCCAGCAGTGCGGGAGCGCTTCAAGAGACCCAGTACTTC
- | TRBJ2-1 | TRBV7-2 | - | CASSPSGGNEQFF | TGTGCCAGCAGTCCCTCCGGGGGTAATGAGCAGTTCTTC
- | TRBJ2-1 | TRBV7-9 | - | CASRDGAGSYNEQFF | TGTGCCAGCAGGGATGGAGCGGGCTCCTACAATGAGCAGTTCTTC
few | TRBJ1-1 | TRBV28 | - | CASSITGNTEAFF | TGTGCCAGCAGTATAACAGGTAACACTGAAGCTTTCTTT
medium-sized | TRBJ2-2 | TRBV7-6 | TRBD1 | CASSATGTGGLSGELFF | TGTGCCAGCAGCGCAACCGGGACAGGGGGCTTGAGCGGGGAGCTGTTTTTT
- | TRBJ1-2 | TRBV4-2 | - | CASSQDREGGYGYTF | TGTGCCAGCAGCCAAGATCGGGAGGGAGGCTATGGCTACACCTTC
- | TRBJ2-2 | TRBV9 | - | CARIGGNTGELFF | TGTGCCAGGATTGGCGGGAACACCGGGGAGCTGTTTTTT
- | TRBJ1-1 | TRBV29-1 | - | CSVGYKSMNTEAFF | TGCAGCGTTGGGTACAAGTCGATGAACACTGAAGCTTTCTTT
- | TRBJ1-3 | TRBV7-8 | - | CASSLAVSLGNTIYF | TGTGCCAGCAGCTTAGCTGTCAGTTTGGGAAACACCATATATTTT
- | TRBJ2-3 | TRBV7-8 | - | CASSLREADTQYF | TGTGCCAGCAGCTTACGAGAGGCAGATACGCAGTATTTT
- | TRBJ1-1 | TRBV10-3 | TRBD1 | CAISESHSGRGISVNTEAFF | TGTGCCATCAGTGAGTCGCATTCCGGCAGGGGGATATCGGTTAACACTGAAGCTTTCTTT
- | TRBJ2-3 | TRBV5-1 | TRBD2 | CASSLGLAEDTQYF | TGCGCCAGCAGCTTAGGACTAGCGGAGGATACGCAGTATTTT
- | TRBJ1-2 | TRBV5-4 | TRBD1 | CASSLPGGGGYTF | TGTGCCAGCAGCTTGCCAGGGGGTGGTGGCTACACCTTC
- | TRBJ2-7 | TRBV28 | - | CASSLWDLSGEYYEQYF | TGTGCCAGCAGCCTTTGGGACCTCTCGGGAGAATACTACGAGCAGTACTTC
- | TRBJ1-3 | TRBV7-6 | - | CASSRSGGSGNTIYF | TGTGCCAGCAGCCGAAGCGGGGGCTCTGGAAACACCATATATTTT
- | TRBJ2-1 | TRBV18 | TRBD2 | CASSHTSGGYNEQFF | TGTGCCAGCTCACACACTAGCGGGGGCTACAATGAGCAGTTCTTC
once | TRBJ2-7 | TRBV12-5 | - | CASGMDNAYEQYF | TGTGCTAGTGGTATGGACAATGCCTACGAGCAGTACTTC
- | TRBJ2-1 | TRBV29-1 | TRBD1 | CSVGGQGNEQFF | TGCAGCGTTGGAGGACAGGGGAACGAGCAGTTCTTC
once | TRBJ2-7 | TRBV10-3 | TRBD1 | CAIGRDRGAYEQYF | TGTGCCATCGGCCGGGACAGGGGGGCCTACGAGCAGTACTTC
- | TRBJ1-2 | TRBV9 | TRBD1 | CASSVGGGGYGYTF | TGTGCCAGCAGCGTCGGAGGGGGCGGTTATGGCTACACCTTC
few | TRBJ1-1 | TRBV19 | TRBD1 | CASSILSPRTGGAEAFF | TGTGCCAGTAGTATCTTATCCCCGCGGACAGGGGGAGCTGAAGCTTTCTTT
once | TRBJ2-7 | TRBV10-3 | - | CAISVVDEQYF | TGTGCCATCAGTGTCGTTGACGAGCAGTACTTC
- | TRBJ2-6 | TRBV15 | - | CATSRDAPRGRTGANVLTF | TGTGCCACCAGCAGAGACGCCCCCAGGGGGAGGACTGGGGCCAACGTCCTGACTTTC
large | TRBJ2-7 | TRBV29-1 | - | CSVDLGRAEQYF | TGCAGCGTTGATCTCGGCAGGGCCGAGCAGTACTTC
- | TRBJ1-2 | TRBV5-1 | - | CASSPGWGGYGYTF | TGCGCCAGCAGCCCCGGCTGGGGGGGCTATGGCTACACCTTC
- | TRBJ2-5 | TRBV30 | - | CAWSVIRGWGQETQYF | TGTGCCTGGAGTGTAATCCGGGGATGGGGCCAAGAGACCCAGTACTTC